The rows below give T cell receptor beta chains drawn from one sample of a study of T cells in localized non-small cell lung cancer. Repertoires were generated with immunoSEQ multiplex PCR, while TCRdb's copy carries only in-frame clones and drops some. This table has some 3,200 clones, 25% to 35% appearing once. The input for sequencing was lung tumor tissue, taken before any cancer treatment. The receptors shown here come from a man between 40 and 70 years old with stage III lung adenocarcinoma. The CDR3 runs from the conserved cysteine through the conserved F or W. The order of the fields is D gene, clone size, J gene, V gene, CDR3 protein, CDR3 DNA. A D gene is named only where the DNA matches it firmly. Not all rows give a size; the values are once, few, many and, for expanded clones, a class.

d_gene: .
abundance: .
j_gene: TRBJ1-1
v_gene: TRBV9
CDR3aa: CASSKEGRGVNTEAFF
CDR3nt: TGTGCCAGCAGTAAGGAGGGCCGGGGTGTGAACACTGAAGCTTTCTTT

d_gene: .
abundance: few
j_gene: TRBJ1-5
v_gene: TRBV16
CDR3aa: CASSQSSGPQPQHF
CDR3nt: TGTGCCAGCAGCCAATCATCGGGGCCCCAGCCCCAGCATTTT

d_gene: TRBD1
abundance: .
j_gene: TRBJ1-5
v_gene: TRBV19
CDR3aa: CATDRGSNQPQHF
CDR3nt: TGTGCCACGGACAGGGGGAGCAATCAGCCCCAGCATTTT

d_gene: .
abundance: .
j_gene: TRBJ2-2
v_gene: TRBV28
CDR3aa: CASSLLVGTGELFF
CDR3nt: TGTGCCAGCAGTTTATTAGTGGGAACCGGGGAGCTGTTTTTT

d_gene: .
abundance: medium-sized
j_gene: TRBJ2-3
v_gene: TRBV6-8
CDR3aa: CASSYSRGFESTQYF
CDR3nt: TGTGCCAGCAGTTACTCGCGTGGGTTCGAGAGTACGCAGTATTTT

d_gene: TRBD2
abundance: .
j_gene: TRBJ2-2
v_gene: TRBV30
CDR3aa: CAWSVLGDMVAGRNTGELFF
CDR3nt: TGTGCCTGGAGTGTACTGGGGGATATGGTAGCGGGTAGAAACACCGGGGAGCTGTTTTTT

d_gene: .
abundance: few
j_gene: TRBJ1-2
v_gene: TRBV6-1
CDR3aa: CASSEALRGYGYTF
CDR3nt: TGTGCCAGCAGTGAAGCGCTACGAGGCTATGGCTACACCTTC

d_gene: .
abundance: .
j_gene: TRBJ1-3
v_gene: TRBV10-2
CDR3aa: CASSHRQSGNTIYF
CDR3nt: TGCGCCAGCAGCCACAGACAGTCGGGAAACACCATATATTTT

d_gene: .
abundance: few
j_gene: TRBJ2-5
v_gene: TRBV29-1
CDR3aa: CSVGGVVGGRETQYF
CDR3nt: TGCAGCGTTGGGGGAGTCGTGGGGGGCCGAGAGACCCAGTACTTC

d_gene: .
abundance: few
j_gene: TRBJ1-3
v_gene: TRBV19
CDR3aa: CASMVGFDPGNTIYF
CDR3nt: TGTGCCAGTATGGTCGGATTCGACCCGGGAAACACCATATATTTT

d_gene: TRBD1
abundance: .
j_gene: TRBJ1-6
v_gene: TRBV14
CDR3aa: CASSHLTGGDSPLHF
CDR3nt: TGTGCCAGCAGCCACCTTACAGGGGGCGATTCACCCCTCCACTTT

d_gene: TRBD2
abundance: medium-sized
j_gene: TRBJ2-1
v_gene: TRBV28
CDR3aa: CASTPSGLAGNEQFF
CDR3nt: TGTGCCAGCACTCCCTCCGGACTAGCGGGGAATGAGCAGTTCTTC

d_gene: TRBD1
abundance: .
j_gene: TRBJ1-4
v_gene: TRBV11-3
CDR3aa: CASRPGGADEKLFF
CDR3nt: TGTGCCAGCAGACCAGGGGGCGCGGATGAAAAACTGTTTTTT

d_gene: TRBD2
abundance: medium-sized
j_gene: TRBJ2-1
v_gene: TRBV11-3
CDR3aa: CASSPYSGRYNEQFF
CDR3nt: TGTGCCAGCAGCCCTTATAGCGGGAGGTACAATGAGCAGTTCTTC

d_gene: .
abundance: medium-sized
j_gene: TRBJ1-6
v_gene: TRBV4-1
CDR3aa: CASSQRGVNNSPLHF
CDR3nt: TGCGCCAGCAGTCAAAGAGGTGTCAATAATTCACCCCTCCACTTT

d_gene: .
abundance: few
j_gene: TRBJ2-5
v_gene: TRBV28
CDR3aa: CASSFRYSKETQYF
CDR3nt: TGTGCCAGCAGTTTTCGGTACAGCAAAGAGACCCAGTACTTC

d_gene: .
abundance: medium-sized
j_gene: TRBJ2-6
v_gene: TRBV6-8
CDR3aa: CASKIEASGANVLTF
CDR3nt: TGTGCCAGCAAGATCGAGGCGTCGGGGGCCAACGTCCTGACTTTC

d_gene: .
abundance: medium-sized
j_gene: TRBJ2-7
v_gene: TRBV28
CDR3aa: CASEGQGINEQYF
CDR3nt: TGTGCCAGCGAGGGGCAGGGGATAAACGAGCAGTACTTC

d_gene: TRBD2
abundance: medium-sized
j_gene: TRBJ2-3
v_gene: TRBV11-3
CDR3aa: CASSLVSLAGATDTQYF
CDR3nt: TGTGCCAGCAGCTTAGTCTCTCTAGCGGGAGCAACAGATACGCAGTATTTT

d_gene: .
abundance: few
j_gene: TRBJ1-1
v_gene: TRBV6-8
CDR3aa: CASSYTPWQGKFANTEAFF
CDR3nt: TGTGCCAGCAGTTATACCCCCTGGCAGGGGAAATTCGCAAACACTGAAGCTTTCTTT

d_gene: .
abundance: .
j_gene: TRBJ1-3
v_gene: TRBV14
CDR3aa: CASSQGARNTIYF
CDR3nt: TGTGCCAGCAGCCAAGGGGCGCGAAACACCATATATTTT

d_gene: .
abundance: .
j_gene: TRBJ2-2
v_gene: TRBV28
CDR3aa: CASSTGRRGGELFF
CDR3nt: TGTGCCAGCAGCACAGGGAGGCGGGGCGGGGAGCTGTTTTTT

d_gene: .
abundance: .
j_gene: TRBJ2-5
v_gene: TRBV29-1
CDR3aa: CSVVTPQGQETQYF
CDR3nt: TGCAGCGTTGTAACCCCCCAGGGACAAGAGACCCAGTACTTC

d_gene: .
abundance: few
j_gene: TRBJ2-7
v_gene: TRBV6-8
CDR3aa: CASSYVQGEQYF
CDR3nt: TGTGCCAGCAGTTACGTGCAGGGCGAGCAGTACTTC

d_gene: TRBD1
abundance: .
j_gene: TRBJ1-1
v_gene: TRBV19
CDR3aa: CASSSLGGTGAAFF
CDR3nt: TGTGCCAGTAGTTCACTTGGGGGTACAGGGGCAGCTTTCTTT

d_gene: TRBD2
abundance: large
j_gene: TRBJ2-3
v_gene: TRBV28
CDR3aa: CASSSYLAGRTDTQYF
CDR3nt: TGTGCCAGCAGTTCGTACCTAGCGGGGCGCACAGATACGCAGTATTTT

d_gene: TRBD1
abundance: .
j_gene: TRBJ1-2
v_gene: TRBV18
CDR3aa: CASSPDRGQTNYGYTF
CDR3nt: TGTGCCAGCTCACCGGACAGGGGTCAGACGAACTATGGCTACACCTTC

d_gene: .
abundance: .
j_gene: TRBJ1-5
v_gene: TRBV19
CDR3aa: CASSIVTPREPQHF
CDR3nt: TGTGCCAGTAGTATAGTTACGCCACGGGAGCCCCAGCATTTT

d_gene: .
abundance: medium-sized
j_gene: TRBJ1-6
v_gene: TRBV6-8
CDR3aa: CASSWDMGFRGASPLHF
CDR3nt: TGTGCCAGCAGTTGGGACATGGGGTTTAGGGGCGCCTCACCCCTCCACTTT